What follows describes a single T cell receptor (beta chain). Authors' analysis steps: Amplified reference gene primers provided the basis for estimating nucleated cell counts. TCRdb keeps only in-frame clones here, not all; method: immunoSEQ multiplex PCR. The DNA gave D and trimming, while V, J and clone size come from that table. This table holds approximately 260,000 clones, 90% found once. This specimen comes from a study of blood T cell repertoires in COVID-19. Study-level background: Acute-phase and convalescent COVID-19 samples originated in the United States, Italy and Spain. T cells, B-cell-depleted T cells, or PBMCs provided the cDNA or gDNA that served as material.

Germline V lookup: CDR1 MRHNA, CDR2 SNTAGT. V shed 3 bases and J shed 1 base, with 6 bases lying between them. CDR3 length: 13 amino acids. Seattle participants joined during active infection and were tracked over time. The rearrangement uses TRBV6-4 and TRBJ1-2, with D unclear. The sequenced material came from peripheral blood. The receptor's source is a woman between 55 and 75 years old with COVID-19, enrolled during active disease. DNA of the CDR3: TGTGCCAGCAGTGAGGGCAGTAACTATGGCTACACCTTC. Protein sequence: CASSEGSNYGYTF.